Presented here are 9 T cell receptor beta chains from one specimen sequenced in a study of radiation and T cells in renal cell carcinoma. Time point specified: blood 4 weeks post-SBRT, at nephrectomy. Treatment in this sample: 15 Gy SBRT to primary tumor, nephrectomy 4 weeks later. Only in-frame clones appear in the TCRdb table, and some are missing; sequencing was by immunoSEQ multiplex PCR. The repertoire holds about 86,000 clones, with 85% as singletons. Sample: blood, taken from a patient whose treatment included radiotherapy and nephrectomy. The receptor source for this set is a man aged 50-59 years with renal cell carcinoma.

This chain joins TRBV21-1 and TRBJ2-1; the D call of TRBD1 is as the table states it, not checked on the DNA. TRBV21-1 is an annotated pseudogene. The CDR3 is 18 amino acids. CDR3 amino acids: CASSKWEIGDSKRNEQFF. In DNA, the CDR3 is TGTGCCAGCAGCAAATGGGAGATCGGGGACAGCAAGAGAAATGAGCAGTTCTTC.

This sequence joins TRBV5-1 and TRBJ2-5; D is possibly TRBD1 (6 bases). V lost 2 bases, J lost 3 bases, and 14 bases lay in between. Germline V CDR1 and CDR2: SGHRS, YFSETQ. This CDR3 has 15 amino acids. CDR3 residues: CASSFAWTAEETQYF. The CDR3 DNA is TGCGCCAGCAGCTTCGCGTGGACAGCAGAAGAGACCCAGTACTTC.

The chain has TRBV18 and TRBJ2-5; TRBD2 aligns across 10 bases. Trimming removed 0 bases from V and 0 bases from J; junction bases left unmatched: 10. This CDR3 contains 19 residues. CDR1 and CDR2 from the germline V gene are KGHSH and LQKENI. Here the CDR3 reads CASSPPLAGALLYQETQYF. The CDR3 DNA follows: TGTGCCAGCTCACCACCCCTAGCGGGGGCACTTCTTTACCAAGAGACCCAGTACTTC.

Notes on this clone: An end of the junction differs from the germline gene, which may be a read error. This rearrangement joins TRBV7-7 to TRBJ2-1, with TRBD1 matching over 7 bases. The CDR3 spans 14 residues. In germline, CDR1 is SSHAT, CDR2 FNYEAQ (reference sequence). The chain's CDR3 is CASSPRTGENEQFF. CDR3 coding DNA: TGTGCTAGCAGCCCCAGGACAGGAGAGAATGAGCAGTTCTTC.

The chain combines TRBV30 with TRBJ2-5; TRBD1 might be the D (7 bases). The CDR3 is 11 amino acids. Germline V gene lookup returns CDR1 GTSNPN and CDR2 SVGIG (reference sequence). V was cut by 8 bases and J by 5 bases, with 12 bases left in between. CDR3 sequence reads: CARQGGETQYF. The CDR3 region has the DNA TGTGCCAGACAGGGAGGCGAGACCCAGTACTTC.

This clone appeared a single time. The V gene is TRBV19, the J gene TRBJ1-3; 9 bases fit TRBD1. CDR1 and CDR2 (germline): LNHDA, SQIVND (reference sequence). Trimming at V came to 5 bases and at J to 0 bases, leaving 5 bases not matched to a gene. This CDR3 has 16 amino acids. The CDR3 nucleotides are TGTGCCAGTAGTCGGGACAGGGACTCCTCTGGAAACACCATATATTTT. Translation gives CASSRDRDSSGNTIYF.

This chain links TRBV11-3 with TRBJ2-1; 10 nucleotides line up with TRBD1. The CDR3 covers 14 residues. Per the germline V gene, CDR1 is SGHNT and CDR2 is YENEEA. V gave up 1 base and J gave up 9 bases; unmatched junction bases: 3. CDR3 sequence: CASSLVTGGGEQFF. The CDR3 DNA reads TGTGCCAGCAGCTTAGTGACAGGGGGCGGTGAGCAGTTCTTC.

This clone came up once. The chain carries TRBV27 and TRBJ1-1; D may be TRBD1 (6 bases). CDR1 is MNHEY, CDR2 SMNVEV, per germline (reference sequence). Trimming left V 5 bases short and J 2 bases short, with 15 bases between. This CDR3 region has 15 residues. The DNA for the CDR3 is TGTGCCAGCAGTACCACGGGACACAGAAACACTGAAGCTTTCTTT. Translated: CASSTTGHRNTEAFF.

The chain uses TRBV6-5 and TRBJ2-2, with D possibly TRBD1 on 5 matching bases. Trimming shortened V by 5 bases and J by 5 bases, and 6 bases separated the two germline ends. The germline CDR1 and CDR2 sequences are MNHEY and SVGAGI. The CDR3 runs 12 residues. For the CDR3, the DNA is TGTGCCAGCAGTAGACAGACCGGGGAGCTGTTTTTT. Amino acid sequence: CASSRQTGELFF.